What follows describes a single T cell receptor beta chain. No antigen is known for it. An immunoSEQ assay, version v3.0, was performed at survey level. Sequencing efforts were directed toward roughly 40,000-50,000 T-cell genomes per sample. Sequenced by immunoSEQ multiplex PCR; TCRdb stores in-frame clones only, minus some. The profile covers some 20,000 clones, with less than 85% appearing a single time and nearly 8% taken by the ten largest. The sample is drawn from a study of long-term antiretroviral therapy in people with HIV. Study-wide results and limits: Every time point showed a repertoire led by clones expanded before ART. ART adherence, viral resistance and therapy changes were undocumented.

This CDR3 is built from 15 residues. With V trimmed by 2 bases and J by 4 bases, 7 bases remained unmatched. Germline values: CDR1 SGDLS, CDR2 YYNGEE. The sequenced sample was unsorted PBMCs, obtained 0.9 years after starting antiretroviral therapy. The genes are TRBV9 and TRBJ2-5; TRBD2 agrees at 8 bases. This receptor was obtained from a man aged 18 to 29 with HIV. The CDR3 coding sequence is TGTGCCAGCAGCGTGAATAGCGGGGTACCAGAGACCCAGTACTTC. Encoded protein: CASSVNSGVPETQYF. Full variable domain (outside the CDR3, taken from reference TRBV9 and TRBJ2-5): DSGVTQTPKHLITATGQRVTLRCSPRSGDLSVYWYQQSLDQGLQFLIQYYNGEERAKGNILERFSAQQFPDLHSELNLSSLELGDSALYFCASSVNSGVPETQYFGPGTRLLVL.